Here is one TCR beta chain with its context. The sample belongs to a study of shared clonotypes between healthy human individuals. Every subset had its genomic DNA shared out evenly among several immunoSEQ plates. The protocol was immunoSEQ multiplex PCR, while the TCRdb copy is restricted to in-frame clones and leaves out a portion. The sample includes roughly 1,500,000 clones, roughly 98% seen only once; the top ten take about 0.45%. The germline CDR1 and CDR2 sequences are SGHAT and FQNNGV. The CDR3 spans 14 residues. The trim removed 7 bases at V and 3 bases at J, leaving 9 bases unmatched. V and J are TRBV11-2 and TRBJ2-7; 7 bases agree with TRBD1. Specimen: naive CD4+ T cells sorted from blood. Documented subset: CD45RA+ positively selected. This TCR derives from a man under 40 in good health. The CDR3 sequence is CASNKAGTDYEQYF. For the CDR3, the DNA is TGTGCCAGCAACAAGGCCGGGACAGACTACGAGCAGTACTTC.